The clone carrying this TCR beta chain has a count of ten or more. Its target is not known. The study enrolled patients aged 18 to 65 with newly diagnosed hyperthyroidism of under 2 months' duration. The sample originates from a study of T cells in Graves' hyperthyroidism and ophthalmopathy. Study-level points and caveats: Ophthalmopathy, as predicted by the model, came a median roughly 6.3 months after the prediction.

The CDR3 is made up of 14 amino acids. V was pared by 6 bases and J by 0 bases, with 13 bases between. CDR1 and CDR2 (germline): SGHRS, YFSETQ. Amplification of TCR beta CDR3 regions used RNA as the template. The HTBI set primed first-round TCR CDR3 RT-PCR. Each CDR3 protein gets one entry after TCRdb re-called the multiplex PCR reads with MiXCR. Of about 420,000 distinct CDR3 sequences listed, around 14% are singletons. This receptor was taken from a woman aged 18-29 years with Graves' hyperthyroidism. The V call is TRBV5-1, the J call TRBJ2-7; D gene ambiguous. Sequencing was performed on blood. Here the CDR3 DNA reads TGCGCCAGCACCCGCTACGTCAGCTCCTACGAGCAGTACTTC. This encodes CASTRYVSSYEQYF.